The 31 T cell receptor beta chains below come from one sample, sequenced in a study of T cell responses to AZD1222 COVID-19 vaccine. The table came from immunoSEQ multiplex PCR; TCRdb's copy has only in-frame clones and leaves some out. The profile shows around 83,000 clones, about 88% of them singletons. Specimen: peripheral blood, collected on day 0 of AZD1222 vaccination. These receptors were taken from an adult in good health.

The genes are TRBV28 and TRBJ1-2, with 8 nucleotides matching TRBD1. Germline V lookup: CDR1 MDHEN, CDR2 SYDVKM. The CDR3 is made up of 14 amino acids. The junction had 9 bases not matched to a gene; V was cut back by 5 bases and J by 7 bases. The DNA for the CDR3 is TGTGCCAGCAGTCTCGGACAGGGAGATTTTGGCTACACCTTC. It is translated as CASSLGQGDFGYTF.

V usage is TRBV7-2 and J usage is TRBJ2-7, with 7 bases matching TRBD2. J gave up 1 base and V 1 base, and 1 base lay outside the gene matches. The CDR3 covers 14 residues. Germline V gene sequence: CDR1 SGHTA, CDR2 FQGNSA. The CDR3: CASSLGTSSYEQYF. CDR3 coding DNA: TGTGCCAGCAGCTTAGGGACTAGTTCCTACGAGCAGTACTTC.

In this sample, this clone turned up a few times. The rearrangement uses TRBV28 and TRBJ1-4, with D possibly TRBD1 on 5 matching bases. The CDR3 extends over 15 amino acids. The germline gives CDR1 MDHEN, CDR2 SYDVKM. Trimming left V 6 bases short and J 2 bases short, with 13 bases between. CDR3 nucleotides: TGTGCCAGCAGAATACCCCAGGGTACTAATGAAAAACTGTTTTTT. Translation: CASRIPQGTNEKLFF. Drawing the rest from reference TRBV28 and TRBJ1-4, the complete variable domain is DVKVTQSSRYLVKRTGEKVFLECVQDMDHENMFWYRQDPGLGLRLIYFSYDVKMKEKGDIPEGYSVSREKKERFSLILESASTNQTSMYLCASRIPQGTNEKLFFGSGTQLSVL.

This chain joins TRBV7-9 and TRBJ1-4, with 8 bases fitting TRBD1. With 7 bases clipped from V and 7 bases from J, the junction kept 11 bases outside the gene matches. Looked up from germline, CDR1 is SEHNR and CDR2 is FQNEAQ (reference sequence). The CDR3 has 15 amino acids. In DNA form, the CDR3 reads TGTGCCAGCAACTACAACGGACAGGGAGGTGAAAAACTGTTTTTT. Encoded protein: CASNYNGQGGEKLFF.

The V and J genes are TRBV2 and TRBJ2-7; D may be TRBD1 or TRBD2 (6 bases each). Looked up from germline, CDR1 is SNHLY and CDR2 is FYNNEI. The CDR3 runs to 14 residues. Trimming pared 7 bases from V and 4 bases from J, leaving 17 bases between. This chain's CDR3 is CASTRWGAGYEQYF. As DNA, the CDR3 is TGTGCCAGCACCCGGTGGGGGGCAGGGTACGAGCAGTACTTC.

This rearrangement joins TRBV7-9 to TRBJ1-1; the match to TRBD1 covers 8 bases. The V segment lost 0 bases and the J segment 6 bases; nucleotides outside the gene matches: 3. Looked up from germline, CDR1 is SEHNR and CDR2 is FQNEAQ (reference sequence). The CDR3 sequence is 14 residues long. The CDR3 loop reads CASSLALQGAEAFF. For the CDR3, the DNA is TGTGCCAGCAGCTTAGCGCTACAGGGGGCTGAAGCTTTCTTT.

V gene TRBV24-1 combines with J gene TRBJ2-7, with D perhaps being TRBD1 or TRBD2 (6 bases each). The CDR3 length is 15 residues. Germline values: CDR1 KGHDR, CDR2 SFDVKD. The germline V and J ends were trimmed by 4 bases and 4 bases, with 16 bases remaining between them. The CDR3 sequence: CATSEGGRGRYEQYF. The CDR3 coding sequence is TGTGCCACCAGTGAGGGGGGCAGGGGTAGGTACGAGCAGTACTTC.

V and J are TRBV11-3 and TRBJ2-1; D is unclear. This CDR3 region has 14 residues. In germline, CDR1 is SGHNT, CDR2 YENEEA. V lost 6 bases, J lost 0 bases, and 9 bases lay in between. The CDR3 reads CASSPSSSYNEQFF. The CDR3 DNA follows: TGTGCCAGCAGTCCGTCAAGCTCCTACAATGAGCAGTTCTTC.

The genes are TRBV6-2 or TRBV6-3 and TRBJ1-5, with a tentative D call TRBD1 (6 bases). The CDR3 totals 15 residues. Looked up from germline, CDR1 is MNHEY and CDR2 is SVGEGT. Trimming removed 6 bases at V and 6 bases at J, with 18 bases between. DNA for the CDR3: TGTGCCAGCAGCCACAGGGATTCTTCAGGTCAGCCCCAGCATTTT. Its protein is CASSHRDSSGQPQHF.

The CDR3 loop reads CASSLASQGTDTQYF. The CDR3 region has the DNA TGTGCCAGCAGTTTGGCTAGCCAGGGGACAGATACGCAGTATTTT. This rearrangement joins TRBV27 to TRBJ2-3; D perhaps matches TRBD1 (6 bases). V was pared by 3 bases and J by 3 bases, with 13 bases between. The V gene's germline CDR1 is MNHEY and CDR2 SMNVEV (reference sequence). The CDR3 has 15 amino acids.

The rearrangement uses TRBV3-1 (or the pseudogene TRBV3-2) and TRBJ1-3; D unclear. The germline V gene encodes CDR1 LGHDT and CDR2 YNNKEL (reference sequence). This CDR3 is built from 12 residues. V dropped 4 bases and J dropped 4 bases, with 5 bases sitting between them. CDR3 loop: CASSLQGNTIYF. Here the CDR3 DNA reads TGTGCCAGCAGCCTGCAGGGAAACACCATATATTTT.

V and J are TRBV29-1 and TRBJ2-7, with 7 bases identical to TRBD2. This CDR3 spans 12 amino acids. V was clipped by 3 bases and J by 4 bases; unmatched bases: 3. CDR1 is SQVTM, CDR2 ANQGSEA, per germline. CDR3 in DNA: TGCAGCGTTGATGGGGGAGGGTACGAGCAGTACTTC. Protein sequence: CSVDGGGYEQYF.

This clone was counted once. The chain joins TRBV4-3 to TRBJ1-1, with 7 bases that match TRBD1. The germline gives CDR1 LGHNA, CDR2 YSLEER. The CDR3 runs 15 residues. Trimming removed 0 bases from V and 4 bases from J; junction bases left unmatched: 5. CDR3 DNA: TGCGCCAGCAGCCAAGAATCCGCAGGGGGCACTGAAGCTTTCTTT. Translation gives CASSQESAGGTEAFF.

This clone has just a few counts. The chain links TRBV18 to TRBJ1-1; 7 bases map to TRBD1. From germline, CDR1 is KGHSH and CDR2 LQKENI. The CDR3 extends over 14 amino acids. J gave up 5 bases and V 6 bases, and 9 bases lay outside the gene matches. CDR3 region: CASSPTGDGTEAFF. The CDR3 region has the DNA TGTGCCAGCTCTCCTACAGGGGACGGGACTGAAGCTTTCTTT.

The V and J genes are TRBV12-3 or TRBV12-4 and TRBJ2-7; D might be TRBD1 (5 bases). V gave up 6 bases and J gave up 3 bases, with 9 bases separating them. This CDR3 has 12 residues. The CDR3 DNA sequence: TGTGCCAGCAGGATTCAGGGCTACGAGCAGTACTTC. Encoded protein: CASRIQGYEQYF.

This clone was counted a few times. V usage is TRBV3-1 (or the pseudogene TRBV3-2) and J usage is TRBJ1-2, with 10 bases identical to TRBD1. J gave up 10 bases and V 4 bases, and 9 bases lay outside the gene matches. The CDR3 totals 14 residues. Germline assignment: CDR1 LGHDT and CDR2 YNNKEL (reference sequence). CDR3 amino acids: CASSRRGGQGDYTF. The CDR3 DNA sequence: TGTGCCAGCAGCCGGAGGGGCGGACAGGGGGACTACACCTTC.

This clone was found once. The CDR3 DNA follows: TGTGCCAGCAGCCAGATACAGGGGGCGCAGGGGTCACCCCTCCACTTT. Translated: CASSQIQGAQGSPLHF. The genes are TRBV3-1 (or the pseudogene TRBV3-2) and TRBJ1-6; TRBD1 matches 9 bases. V gave up 3 bases and J gave up 10 bases; unmatched junction bases: 10. CDR3 length: 16 amino acids. Germline V lookup: CDR1 LGHDT, CDR2 YNNKEL (reference sequence).

This rearrangement joins TRBV7-2 to TRBJ2-3; D is unclear. The CDR3 has 13 residues. The V gene's germline CDR1 is SGHTA and CDR2 FQGNSA. Trimming left V 3 bases short and J 4 bases short, with 8 bases between. CDR3 loop: CASSFRTADTQYF. The CDR3 coding sequence is TGTGCCAGCAGCTTCAGGACCGCAGATACGCAGTATTTT.

The rearrangement joins TRBV2 to TRBJ2-3; D is undetermined. Germline V gene lookup returns CDR1 SNHLY and CDR2 FYNNEI. This CDR3 region has 14 residues. Trimming shortened V by 1 base and J by 7 bases, and 12 bases separated the two germline ends. CDR3 bases: TGTGCCAGCAGTGAAGAATCGCTGCCATATACGCAGTATTTT. Amino acids: CASSEESLPYTQYF.

The chain links TRBV6-5 to TRBJ1-1; 8 positions match TRBD1. The CDR3 runs 15 residues. In germline, CDR1 is MNHEY, CDR2 SVGAGI. After removal of 4 bases from V and 0 bases from J, the junction contained 4 bases not matched to a gene. CDR3 loop: CASSSATGVNTEAFF. Written as DNA, the CDR3 is TGTGCCAGCAGTTCCGCGACAGGGGTGAACACTGAAGCTTTCTTT.

This chain connects TRBV7-6 to TRBJ1-6; D ambiguous. CDR3 length: 15 residues. Germline CDR1 is SGHVS and CDR2 is FNYEAQ. Trimming removed 2 bases at V and 9 bases at J, with 14 bases between. The CDR3 nucleotides are TGTGCCAGCAGCTTAATCGGGTTGCGTAGTTCACCCCTCCACTTT. Translated, it gives CASSLIGLRSSPLHF.

The rearrangement uses TRBV24-1 and TRBJ2-7; 10 bases fit TRBD2. Looked up from germline, CDR1 is KGHDR and CDR2 is SFDVKD. J gave up 6 bases and V 4 bases, and 8 bases lay outside the gene matches. The CDR3 is 15 amino acids. CDR3 DNA: TGTGCCACCAGTGACCGACGTAGCGGGAGGAGCGAGCAGTACTTC. It codes for CATSDRRSGRSEQYF.

This clone has just one count. The V call is TRBV7-2, the J call TRBJ2-5, with D possibly TRBD1 on 6 matching bases. From germline, CDR1 is SGHTA and CDR2 FQGNSA. Trimming shortened V by 1 base and J by 5 bases, and 8 bases separated the two germline ends. The CDR3 is 13 residues long. The CDR3 spells CASSLVQGETQYF. For the CDR3, the DNA is TGTGCCAGCAGCTTAGTCCAGGGGGAGACCCAGTACTTC. Looking up the rest from reference TRBV7-2 and TRBJ2-5 gives the full variable domain: GAGVSQSPSNKVTEKGKDVELRCDPISGHTALYWYRQSLGQGLEFLIYFQGNSAPDKSGLPSDRFSAERTGGSVSTLTIQRTQQEDSAVYLCASSLVQGETQYFGPGTRLLVL.

The genes are TRBV10-3 and TRBJ2-7; 8 bases map to TRBD1. V shed 4 bases, J shed 5 bases, and the junction held 4 bases outside the gene matches. Germline assignment: CDR1 ENHRY and CDR2 SYGVKD. The CDR3 consists of 13 residues. CDR3 DNA sequence: TGTGCCATCAGTGCGGACAGGGTGCACGAGCAGTACTTC. This gives the protein CAISADRVHEQYF.

The chain carries TRBV5-5 and TRBJ1-5; D ambiguous. The germline CDR1 and CDR2 sequences are SGHKS and YYEKEE (reference sequence). The CDR3 runs to 17 residues. The V end was cut by 7 bases, the J end by 2 bases, with 22 bases between. The chain's CDR3 is CASAGDGLPYGNQPQHF. CDR3 nucleotide sequence: TGTGCCAGCGCCGGAGATGGGCTGCCATATGGCAATCAGCCCCAGCATTTT.

The chain has TRBV13 and TRBJ2-5; no definite D call. CDR1 is PRHDT, CDR2 FYEKMQ, per germline (reference sequence). Trimming removed 5 bases from V and 0 bases from J, with 4 bases in between. The CDR3 is 12 residues long. CDR3 in amino acids: CASSQYQETQYF. In DNA, the CDR3 is TGTGCCAGCAGCCAGTACCAAGAGACCCAGTACTTC.

This chain uses TRBV14 with TRBJ2-1; D is unclear. Trimming cost V 6 bases and J 3 bases, with 9 bases left between them. Germline lookup yields CDR1 SGHDN and CDR2 FVKESK. The CDR3 spans 13 residues. The DNA of the CDR3 is TGTGCCAGCAGTCGAGGCCTCTACAATGAGCAGTTCTTC. Protein sequence: CASSRGLYNEQFF.

The chain employs TRBV18 and TRBJ1-2, with TRBD1 matching 12 bases. The germline V gene encodes CDR1 KGHSH and CDR2 LQKENI. V lost 3 bases and J lost 6; bases outside the gene matches: 11. The CDR3 is 17 amino acids. CDR3 sequence (DNA): TGTGCCAGCTCACCGGCGATGGGACAGGGGGCGCGAAATGGCTACACCTTC. The encoded protein is CASSPAMGQGARNGYTF.

CDR3 DNA sequence: TGTGCCAGCAGCTTGGGACTAGCGGGAGTTGGCGAGCAGTACTTC. Its protein product is CASSLGLAGVGEQYF. This chain links TRBV7-2 with TRBJ2-7; TRBD2 agrees at 14 bases. Germline V gene data show CDR1 as SGHTA and CDR2 as FQGNSA. The CDR3 length is 15 residues. Trimming removed 3 bases from V and 6 bases from J; junction bases left unmatched: 4.

The gene calls are TRBV18 and TRBJ2-3; 8 positions match TRBD1. With V trimmed by 3 bases and J by 7 bases, 3 bases remained unmatched. The CDR3 runs to 13 residues. The germline V gene has CDR1 KGHSH and CDR2 LQKENI. DNA for the CDR3: TGTGCCAGCTCACCTCGGACAGGGCATACGCAGTATTTT. This gives the protein CASSPRTGHTQYF. Based on the CDR3 plus reference TRBV18 and TRBJ2-3, the full variable domain is NAGVMQNPRHLVRRRGQEARLRCSPMKGHSHVYWYRQLPEEGLKFMVYLQKENIIDESGMPKERFSAEFPKEGPSILRIQQVVRGDSAAYFCASSPRTGHTQYFGPGTRLTVL.

The chain combines TRBV10-1 with TRBJ2-7; tentatively, D is TRBD1 or TRBD2 (5 bases each). Trimming removed 0 bases at V and 5 bases at J, with 17 bases between. Per the germline V gene, CDR1 is WNHNN and CDR2 is SYGVQD (reference sequence). The CDR3 has 16 residues. The CDR3 bases are TGCGCCAGCAGTGAGTCGACGGGGCCCACCGAGGACGAGCAGTACTTC. Translating it yields CASSESTGPTEDEQYF.